The 14 T cell receptor beta chains in this list originate from one sample, sequenced in a study of blood T cell repertoires in COVID-19. TCRdb's copy holds only in-frame clones and misses some; the assay was immunoSEQ multiplex PCR. Counted here are about 210,000 clones, about four fifths occurring once; the ten biggest clones make up around 10%. The sequenced sample consisted of PBMCs or T cells enriched from blood (not recorded which). The receptor set was obtained from a woman between 50 and 59 years old with acute COVID-19.

This clone has a single count. V and J are TRBV5-4 and TRBJ2-3; D uncertain. Germline CDR1 SGHNT, CDR2 YYREEE (reference sequence). V lost 1 base, J lost 2 bases, and 11 bases lay in between. The CDR3 totals 15 residues. The CDR3 loop is CASSLSWAHTDTQYF. The CDR3 DNA sequence: TGTGCCAGCAGCTTGTCTTGGGCGCACACAGATACGCAGTATTTT.

DNA for the CDR3: TGCAGCGGCCTAACAGGGGTAGAGACCCAGTACTTC. It yields the protein CSGLTGVETQYF. V is TRBV29-1 and J is TRBJ2-5, with 7 bases matching TRBD1. J gave up 4 bases and V 7 bases, and 6 bases lay outside the gene matches. Germline V gene lookup returns CDR1 SQVTM and CDR2 ANQGSEA. The length of the CDR3 is 12 residues. The full variable domain, in which reference TRBV29-1 and TRBJ2-5 provide the parts outside the CDR3, is SAVISQKPSRDICQRGTSLTIQCQVDSQVTMMFWYRQQPGQSLTLIATANQGSEATYESGFVIDKFPISRPNLTFSTLTVSNMSPEDSSIYLCSGLTGVETQYFGPGTRLLVL.

This clone was seen just once. This chain uses TRBV2 with TRBJ2-2, with 8 bases matching TRBD1. In germline, CDR1 is SNHLY, CDR2 FYNNEI. The ends lost 9 bases at V and 0 bases at J; junction bases unmatched: 6. The CDR3 has 15 residues. This CDR3 is CARGQGGPNTGELFF. Here the CDR3 DNA reads TGTGCCAGAGGACAGGGAGGACCGAACACCGGGGAGCTGTTTTTT.

This clone was detected only once. The V call is TRBV28, the J call TRBJ2-7, with D possibly being TRBD1 (6 bases). This CDR3 has 15 residues. Trimming left V 7 bases short and J 1 base short, with 17 bases between. Germline values: CDR1 MDHEN, CDR2 SYDVKM. The CDR3 reads CASTTRQETSYEQYF. The CDR3, as DNA: TGTGCCAGCACCACTCGACAGGAAACTTCCTACGAGCAGTACTTC.

The genes are TRBV19 and TRBJ2-1; 7 bases match TRBD2. The V and J ends lost 1 base and 2 bases, in that order; junction bases with no gene match: 8. This CDR3 comprises 17 residues. Germline assignment: CDR1 LNHDA and CDR2 SQIVND (reference sequence). The CDR3 nucleotides are TGTGCCAGTAGTATAGTATCGGGCGGGAGAACCTACAATGAGCAGTTCTTC. Protein: CASSIVSGGRTYNEQFF.

V and J are TRBV7-2 and TRBJ1-2; D perhaps matches TRBD1 (5 bases). Trimming took 7 bases from V and 2 from J, leaving 11 bases between them. The length of the CDR3 is 13 residues. The germline gives CDR1 SGHTA, CDR2 FQGNSA. CDR3 region: CASTVTANYGYTF. In DNA form, the CDR3 reads TGTGCCAGCACCGTGACAGCAAACTATGGCTACACCTTC. Together with reference TRBV7-2 and TRBJ1-2, the CDR3 gives the full variable domain: GAGVSQSPSNKVTEKGKDVELRCDPISGHTALYWYRQSLGQGLEFLIYFQGNSAPDKSGLPSDRFSAERTGGSVSTLTIQRTQQEDSAVYLCASTVTANYGYTFGSGTRLTVV.

The rearrangement uses TRBV10-3 and TRBJ1-2; tentative D call: TRBD1 (5 bases). CDR3 length: 14 residues. Trimming shortened V by 3 bases and J by 0 bases, and 8 bases separated the two germline ends. Germline loops: CDR1 ENHRY, CDR2 SYGVKD. CDR3 amino acids: CAISDRESNYGYTF. The CDR3 DNA follows: TGTGCCATCAGTGACAGGGAATCTAACTATGGCTACACCTTC.

The rearrangement uses TRBV5-1 and TRBJ2-7; 7 nucleotides agree with TRBD1. Germline trimming cut 2 bases from V and 2 bases from J; bases unmatched to any gene: 7. Per germline, CDR1 SGHRS and CDR2 YFSETQ. This CDR3 spans 15 amino acids. The CDR3: CASSLGTAKTYEQYF. CDR3 sequence (DNA): TGCGCCAGCAGCTTAGGGACAGCAAAGACCTACGAGCAGTACTTC.

This clone was counted ten times or more. The chain links TRBV9 to TRBJ2-5; possible D gene TRBD2, 7 bases. The V and J ends lost 1 base and 5 bases respectively, with 12 bases between them. The germline gives CDR1 SGDLS, CDR2 YYNGEE. The CDR3 runs 14 residues. The CDR3: CASSVYGGQETQYF. The CDR3 region has the DNA TGTGCCAGCAGCGTATACGGGGGGCAGGAGACCCAGTACTTC.

The rearrangement links TRBV7-2 to TRBJ2-1, with D possibly being TRBD1 (5 bases). V was pared by 0 bases and J by 1 base, with 7 bases between. The CDR3 is 15 amino acids. Germline loops: CDR1 SGHTA, CDR2 FQGNSA. The CDR3 DNA is TGTGCCAGCAGCTTAGCCCAGGGATCCTACAATGAGCAGTTCTTC. This sequence encodes CASSLAQGSYNEQFF.

This clone came up a few times. V and J are TRBV18 and TRBJ2-7; D remains unclear. Germline CDR1 reads KGHSH; CDR2 reads LQKENI. Trimming pared 5 bases from V and 4 bases from J, leaving 12 bases between. This CDR3 spans 13 amino acids. The CDR3 DNA reads TGTGCCAGCTCAGCGCCTTCTGTGTACGAGCAGTACTTC. This encodes CASSAPSVYEQYF.

The chain uses TRBV24-1 and TRBJ2-3; 10 bases are shared with TRBD2. This CDR3 is 19 amino acids long. V was pared by 4 bases and J by 1 base, with 13 bases of the junction left unmatched. CDR1 is KGHDR, CDR2 SFDVKD, per germline. In DNA form, the CDR3 reads TGTGCCACCAGTGAATTTAGGGCCTCCGGGACTAGCGGCACAGATACGCAGTATTTT. Translated, it gives CATSEFRASGTSGTDTQYF.

The rearrangement links TRBV3-1 (or the pseudogene TRBV3-2) to TRBJ2-1; D remains ambiguous. The CDR3 totals 14 residues. V dropped 1 base and J dropped 5 bases, with 9 bases sitting between them. CDR1 and CDR2 (germline): LGHDT, YNNKEL (reference sequence). For the CDR3, the DNA is TGTGCCAGCAGCCAAGTTCCTCCCCACAATGAGCAGTTCTTC. Its translation is CASSQVPPHNEQFF.

The V and J genes are TRBV5-1 and TRBJ1-6, with D possibly matching TRBD1 (6 bases). V shed 0 bases and J shed 14 bases, with 9 bases lying between them. Germline CDR1 is SGHRS and CDR2 is YFSETQ. There are 12 residues in the CDR3. The CDR3 protein is CASSLDREALHF. For the CDR3, the DNA is TGCGCCAGCAGCTTGGACAGGGAAGCCCTCCACTTT.